One sample yielded the 28 T cell receptor beta chains listed below, sequenced in a study of blood T cells in healthy people across ages. Alongside a J-beta primer mix, a sample-barcoded 5' primer served in a second PCR lasting about 7 to 11 cycles. A single record per CDR3 protein comes from TCRdb applying MiXCR to the 5' RACE reads. The table lists 600,000 or so distinct CDR3 sequences, roughly 30% of them singletons. The sequenced material came from blood. The receptors come from a woman aged 80 or older in good health.

At least ten counts were recorded for this clonotype. This chain joins TRBV5-1 and TRBJ2-1, with D tentatively TRBD1 or TRBD2 (6 bases each). The CDR3 has 15 residues. Deletions cut 0 bases from V and 3 bases from J, with 10 bases between. The germline V gene has CDR1 SGHRS and CDR2 YFSETQ. CDR3 residues: CASSLVGGNYNEQFF. CDR3 DNA: TGCGCCAGCAGCTTGGTGGGGGGCAACTACAATGAGCAGTTCTTC. Together with reference TRBV5-1 and TRBJ2-1, the CDR3 gives the full variable domain: KAGVTQTPRYLIKTRGQQVTLSCSPISGHRSVSWYQQTPGQGLQFLFEYFSETQRNKGNFPGRFSGRQFSNSRSEMNVSTLELGDSALYLCASSLVGGNYNEQFFGPGTRLTVL.

This clonotype was counted a few times. Just one base apart from a much larger clone, this may be a read error. The V and J genes are TRBV28 and TRBJ1-2; TRBD1 matches 7 bases. The CDR3 is 13 amino acids. In germline, CDR1 is MDHEN, CDR2 SYDVKM. Germline trimming cut 6 bases from V and 8 bases from J; bases unmatched to any gene: 9. In DNA form, the CDR3 reads TGTGCCAGCAGGCCCCCACAGGGGTACGGCTACACCTTC. Protein: CASRPPQGYGYTF.

This clonotype was detected many times. The V and J genes are TRBV27 and TRBJ1-6; 9 bases fit TRBD1. CDR1 and CDR2 (germline): MNHEY, SMNVEV (reference sequence). The CDR3 extends over 16 amino acids. J was trimmed by 7 bases and V by 1 base; bases with no gene match: 5. The CDR3 DNA follows: TGTGCCAGCAGTTTATTCCGGGACAGGGCGAATTCACCCCTCCACTTT. Amino acid sequence: CASSLFRDRANSPLHF.

This clonotype was seen many times. The rearrangement joins TRBV5-1 to TRBJ2-1; 8 bases align to TRBD2. CDR3 length: 16 amino acids. Germline assignment: CDR1 SGHRS and CDR2 YFSETQ. The junction had 2 bases not matched to a gene; V was cut back by 0 bases and J by 0 bases. DNA for the CDR3: TGCGCCAGCAGCTTGGGCGGGGGGACCTCCTACAATGAGCAGTTCTTC. Translating it yields CASSLGGGTSYNEQFF.

The chain uses TRBV15 and TRBJ1-2; 7 bases line up with TRBD1. The V gene's germline CDR1 is LNHNV and CDR2 YYDKDF (reference sequence). V dropped 4 bases and J dropped 7; count of bases not matched to a gene: 3. This CDR3 has 12 residues. The CDR3 nucleotides are TGTGCCACCAGCATAAACAGGGGTGGCTACACCTTC. Its protein is CATSINRGGYTF.

The chain combines TRBV12-3 or TRBV12-4 with TRBJ2-1, with a weak D call TRBD1 (5 bases). V shed 3 bases and J shed 6 bases, with 15 bases lying between them. The CDR3 totals 15 residues. The CDR3 nucleotides read TGTGCCAGCAGTTTTTCTACGGTTCAGGGCAATGAGCAGTTCTTC. Protein sequence: CASSFSTVQGNEQFF.

The chain combines TRBV6-2 or TRBV6-3 with TRBJ2-7, with D perhaps being TRBD1 or TRBD2 (5 bases each). Germline values: CDR1 MNHEY, CDR2 SVGEGT. V lost 9 bases to trimming and J lost 6 bases, with 15 bases between them. The CDR3 has 12 amino acids. This CDR3 is CARRGDRGEQYF. The CDR3, as DNA: TGTGCCAGGAGAGGGGATCGCGGCGAGCAGTACTTC.

A word on this clonotype: Since a much larger clone is just one base distant, this may be a read error. The genes are TRBV6-2 or TRBV6-3 and TRBJ1-1; D may be TRBD1 (6 bases). CDR3 length: 13 residues. CDR1 is MNHEY, CDR2 SVGEGT, per germline. V was clipped by 1 base and J by 8 bases, with 11 bases between them. The CDR3 DNA follows: TGTGCCAGCAGTTACTTGAGGCAGGGGGAAGCTTTCTTT. This sequence encodes CASSYLRQGEAFF.

This sequence joins TRBV7-2 and TRBJ2-3; no clear D gene. The germline CDR1 and CDR2 sequences are SGHTA and FQGNSA. The length of the CDR3 is 11 residues. Trimming took off 7 bases at V and 7 bases at J, with 9 bases between the two ends. CDR3 in DNA: TGTGCCAGCATGGATTTCAATACGCAGTATTTT. This sequence encodes CASMDFNTQYF.

The chain uses TRBV20-1 and TRBJ1-5; D possibly corresponds to TRBD1 (5 bases). V lost 6 bases to trimming and J lost 8 bases, with 17 bases between them. The CDR3 runs 13 residues. The V gene's germline CDR1 is DFQATT and CDR2 SNEGSKA (reference sequence). The CDR3 nucleotides are TGCAGTGCCTCCCTGGGGCGGACTAAGCCCCAGCATTTT. Its protein is CSASLGRTKPQHF.

This chain uses TRBV20-1 with TRBJ2-3, with 10 nucleotides matching TRBD2. V shed 5 bases and J 2 bases; nucleotides not matched to a gene: 7. Germline V gives CDR1 DFQATT, CDR2 SNEGSKA (reference sequence). The length of the CDR3 is 15 residues. The CDR3 DNA is TGCAGTGCTGGTCCCGGACTAGCGGCCACAGATACGCAGTATTTT. Its translation: CSAGPGLAATDTQYF.

The rearrangement links TRBV12-3 or TRBV12-4 to TRBJ2-5; tentatively, D is TRBD2 (6 bases). The CDR3 contains 14 residues. Trimming left V 7 bases short and J 2 bases short, with 14 bases between. The CDR3 is CASTSGRSQETQYF. In DNA, the CDR3 is TGTGCCAGCACCTCGGGGAGGAGTCAAGAGACCCAGTACTTC.

As for this clonotype: At one end the junction does not follow the germline gene, possibly because of a read error. The V call is TRBV20-1, the J call TRBJ2-3; the D gene could be TRBD1 or TRBD2 (5 bases each). The CDR3 sequence is 15 residues long. Germline V gene data show CDR1 as DFQATT and CDR2 as SNEGSKA (reference sequence). In DNA, the CDR3 is TGCAGTGCTCATTCAATAAACGGGAAGACAGATATGCAGTATTTT. It codes for CSAHSINGKTDMQYF.

This clonotype was recorded a few times. A much larger clone differs by one base, so this may be a read error. The CDR3 loop reads CAIRESLRDTQYF. CDR3 nucleotide sequence: TGTGCCATCAGGGAGTCTCTAAGGGATACGCAGTATTTT. This chain joins TRBV10-3 and TRBJ2-3; D remains unclear. Germline loops: CDR1 ENHRY, CDR2 SYGVKD. The CDR3 length is 13 residues.

This clonotype was seen repeatedly, ten times or more. The chain links TRBV12-3 or TRBV12-4 to TRBJ1-1; TRBD1 matches at 9 bases. The V segment lost 5 bases and the J segment 0 bases; nucleotides outside the gene matches: 4. CDR3 length: 15 amino acids. CDR3 residues: CASSPDRGLNTEAFF. Here the CDR3 DNA reads TGTGCCAGCAGTCCGGACAGGGGTCTGAACACTGAAGCTTTCTTT.

This clonotype appeared a few times. This rearrangement joins TRBV20-1 to TRBJ1-1; D is possibly TRBD1 (6 bases). The CDR3 has 14 amino acids. Germline CDR1 and CDR2: DFQATT and SNEGSKA (reference sequence). The ends were cut back, 4 bases at V and 0 bases at J, with 12 bases in the middle. The CDR3 DNA reads as TGCAGTGCTAAAGCACAGGGCCTGAACACTGAAGCTTTCTTT. Protein sequence: CSAKAQGLNTEAFF.

This clonotype was counted between two and nine times. This chain uses TRBV20-1 with TRBJ1-5; 12 bases are a match to TRBD1. This CDR3 contains 14 residues. Germline loops: CDR1 DFQATT, CDR2 SNEGSKA (reference sequence). Trimming removed 6 bases from V and 7 bases from J; junction bases left unmatched: 7. The CDR3 bases are TGCAGTGCCCCCGGGACAGGGGGCGGACAGCCCCAGCATTTT. Its protein product is CSAPGTGGGQPQHF.

This clonotype was detected once. The V gene is TRBV7-3, the J gene TRBJ2-5, with 8 nucleotides matching TRBD2. Germline CDR1 is SGHTA and CDR2 is FQGTGA. J gave up 0 bases and V 5 bases, and 5 bases lay outside the gene matches. The CDR3 is 15 residues long. The CDR3 loop is CASSQSGGYQETQYF. Here the CDR3 DNA reads TGTGCCAGCAGCCAAAGCGGGGGATACCAAGAGACCCAGTACTTC.

In its sample, this clonotype was seen many times. The chain uses TRBV7-2 and TRBJ2-3; D may be TRBD2 (7 bases). V dropped 1 base and J dropped 2 bases, with 19 bases sitting between them. The CDR3 spans 18 residues. The germline gives CDR1 SGHTA, CDR2 FQGNSA. The CDR3 coding sequence is TGTGCCAGCAGCTTAGGCCCCACCCCCGGGGGGCTCACAGATACGCAGTATTTT. This encodes CASSLGPTPGGLTDTQYF.

The sample holds a few counts of this clonotype. J is TRBJ2-6 and V is TRBV5-5; maybe TRBD2 (5 bases). Germline V gene lookup returns CDR1 SGHKS and CDR2 YYEKEE (reference sequence). The CDR3 is made up of 17 amino acids. The ends were cut back, 6 bases at V and 0 bases at J, with 16 bases in the middle. The CDR3 region has the DNA TGTGCCAGCACCCCCAAGCGAGGAGGCTCTGGGGCCAACGTCCTGACTTTC. It encodes CASTPKRGGSGANVLTF.

This clonotype was picked up a small number of times. The chain carries TRBV6-1 and TRBJ2-2; 9 bases line up with TRBD1. The CDR3 spans 21 residues. The germline V gene has CDR1 MNHNS and CDR2 SASEGT. V was clipped by 5 bases and J by 2 bases; unmatched bases: 21. The CDR3 DNA is TGTGCCAGCAGTCGCGCACTCGTCTTTATGGACAGGGGCCGAAACACCGGGGAGCTGTTTTTT. It is translated as CASSRALVFMDRGRNTGELFF.

A remark on this clonotype: A much bigger clone sits one base away, suggesting this may be a read error. The chain combines TRBV7-2 with TRBJ1-4; D is unclear. The length of the CDR3 is 16 residues. CDR1 and CDR2 (germline): SGHTA, FQGNSA. CDR3 region: CAGSLSLTAPNEKLFF. The DNA of the CDR3 is TGTGCCGGCAGCTTAAGTCTGACCGCTCCTAATGAAAAACTGTTTTTT.

This clonotype was seen ten or more times. The chain links TRBV6-1 to TRBJ2-1; D not certain. V was trimmed by 5 bases and J by 0 bases, leaving 8 bases between them. The length of the CDR3 is 14 residues. Germline loops: CDR1 MNHNS, CDR2 SASEGT. This chain's CDR3 is CASSPSGSYNEQFF. The CDR3 bases are TGTGCCAGCAGTCCGTCAGGCTCCTACAATGAGCAGTTCTTC.

The table lists this clonotype with many counts. This rearrangement joins TRBV4-1 to TRBJ1-1; D is possibly TRBD1 (6 bases). Trimming pared 4 bases from V and 0 bases from J, leaving 12 bases between. This CDR3 has 15 amino acids. Germline V CDR1 and CDR2: MGHRA, YSYEKL. The CDR3 coding sequence is TGCGCCAGCAGCCCAGGACAGCACTTGAACACTGAAGCTTTCTTT. Translating gives CASSPGQHLNTEAFF.

This clonotype has just a few counts. The V call is TRBV5-5, the J call TRBJ1-6; D perhaps matches TRBD1 (5 bases). This CDR3 region has 15 residues. The V end lost 4 bases, the J end lost 7 bases, and 15 bases lay between the germline ends. Germline CDR1 reads SGHKS; CDR2 reads YYEKEE (reference sequence). CDR3: CASSTAGGRNSPLHF. The CDR3 nucleotides read TGTGCCAGCAGCACGGCCGGGGGAAGGAATTCACCCCTCCACTTT.

The table lists this clonotype with many counts. The CDR3: CASSPFRGTTYEQYF. DNA for the CDR3: TGTGCCAGCAGCCCCTTCAGGGGCACGACCTACGAGCAGTACTTC. The chain recombines TRBV7-2 with TRBJ2-7, with D tentatively TRBD1 (6 bases). V was shortened by 5 bases and J by 2 bases, with 16 bases between the two germline ends. The CDR3 spans 15 residues. CDR1 is SGHTA and CDR2 is FQGNSA in the germline V gene.

This clonotype was recorded at least ten times. The V call is TRBV10-3, the J call TRBJ2-1, with a possible D match to TRBD1 (6 bases). Trimming took 1 base from V and 6 from J, leaving 13 bases between them. This CDR3 contains 15 residues. Germline loops: CDR1 ENHRY, CDR2 SYGVKD. The CDR3 DNA is TGTGCCATCAGTGAGTACAGGGCCGAAGGCAATGAGCAGTTCTTC. Protein: CAISEYRAEGNEQFF.

This clonotype occurred a few times. The chain joins TRBV5-1 to TRBJ2-5, with D possibly matching TRBD2 (5 bases). Trimming took 3 bases from V and 3 from J, leaving 15 bases between them. CDR1 SGHRS and CDR2 YFSETQ come from the germline V gene. The length of the CDR3 is 15 residues. The CDR3 is CASSSGLAWEETQYF. The DNA for the CDR3 is TGCGCCAGCAGCTCGGGTCTAGCTTGGGAAGAGACCCAGTACTTC.